This entry is about one T cell receptor beta chain. A multiplex PCR was run with 60 Vbeta primers and 13 Jbeta primers. Generated by immunoSEQ multiplex PCR, the TCRdb table keeps only in-frame clones and is missing some. The sample lists roughly 230,000 clones; roughly 78% were seen once. The sample is drawn from a study of cytomegalovirus exposure and HLA in healthy donors. The germline gives CDR1 MGHRA, CDR2 YSYEKL. V lost 3 bases, J lost 9 bases, and 11 bases stayed unmatched. The CDR3 runs 15 residues. The specimen was PBMCs. V and J are TRBV4-1 and TRBJ2-1; 7 bases are a match to TRBD2. This TCR was sampled from a boy between 10 and 17 years old in good health and CMV-seronegative. In nucleotides, the CDR3 is TGCGCCAGCAGCCAGTCGGGACTACAAACCGCTGAGCAGTTCTTC. This gives the protein CASSQSGLQTAEQFF.